The 28 T cell receptor beta chains below were found in one sample sequenced in a study of blood T cell repertoires in COVID-19. Assay: immunoSEQ multiplex PCR; the TCRdb copy retains only in-frame clones and omits some. The sample contains 160,000 or so clones, 85% to 90% of which appear only once. The source material was PBMCs or T cells enriched from blood (not recorded which). The source of these receptors is a woman between 50 and 59 years old who had recovered from COVID-19.

This rearrangement joins TRBV5-5 to TRBJ2-7, with D possibly being TRBD1 (6 bases). V shed 4 bases and J shed 1 base, with 18 bases lying between them. CDR1 SGHKS and CDR2 YYEKEE come from the germline V gene (reference sequence). There are 16 residues in the CDR3. CDR3 sequence: CASSRRQDTGSYEQYF. In DNA, the CDR3 is TGTGCCAGCAGCCGAAGACAGGATACAGGATCCTACGAGCAGTACTTC.

Only a few counts were recorded for this clone. The chain is built from TRBV4-3 and TRBJ2-2, with D possibly being TRBD2 (5 bases). V shed 4 bases and J shed 3 bases, with 9 bases lying between them. The CDR3 totals 14 residues. Germline assignment: CDR1 LGHNA and CDR2 YSLEER. CDR3 DNA sequence: TGCGCCAGCAGCCTGGAGGAGGACACCGGGGAGCTGTTTTTT. Its protein is CASSLEEDTGELFF.

The rearrangement uses TRBV19 and TRBJ2-5; 10 positions match TRBD2. CDR1 and CDR2 (germline): LNHDA, SQIVND (reference sequence). J was trimmed by 4 bases and V by 3 bases; bases with no gene match: 8. This CDR3 region has 16 residues. In DNA, the CDR3 is TGTGCCAGTAGTATGCTAGGACTAGCGGCGATAGAGACCCAGTACTTC. Protein: CASSMLGLAAIETQYF.

V and J are TRBV29-1 and TRBJ2-1; 9 nucleotides match TRBD1. The CDR3 has 15 amino acids. Germline V lookup: CDR1 SQVTM, CDR2 ANQGSEA. Trimming removed 7 bases from V and 0 bases from J; junction bases left unmatched: 7. CDR3 in amino acids: CSEVPGQGSYNEQFF. CDR3 nucleotides: TGCAGCGAAGTACCGGGACAGGGCTCCTACAATGAGCAGTTCTTC.

The genes are TRBV18 and TRBJ2-5; D perhaps matches TRBD2 (6 bases). The CDR3 spans 13 residues. Germline V gene sequence: CDR1 KGHSH, CDR2 LQKENI. Trimming pared 2 bases from V and 5 bases from J, leaving 9 bases between. This chain's CDR3 is CASSPGAGETQYF. The CDR3 nucleotides read TGTGCCAGCTCACCAGGGGCGGGGGAGACCCAGTACTTC.

V is TRBV2 and J is TRBJ2-5, with 12 bases lining up with TRBD2. CDR3 size: 16 residues. J gave up 5 bases and V 5 bases, and 9 bases lay outside the gene matches. Germline CDR1 is SNHLY and CDR2 is FYNNEI. CDR3 region: CASSLTSGGGRETQYF. The CDR3 DNA is TGTGCCAGCAGTTTGACTAGCGGGGGCGGTCGGGAGACCCAGTACTTC.

The V and J genes are TRBV7-6 and TRBJ2-3; D perhaps matches TRBD2 (5 bases). The CDR3 is 14 amino acids. Trimming stripped 3 bases from V and 0 bases from J, with 7 bases between. Germline values: CDR1 SGHVS, CDR2 FNYEAQ. CDR3 sequence reads: CASSLTTSTDTQYF. CDR3 sequence (DNA): TGTGCCAGCAGCTTGACTACTAGCACAGATACGCAGTATTTT.

This chain joins TRBV10-3 and TRBJ1-5; weak D call: TRBD1 (5 bases). CDR1 ENHRY and CDR2 SYGVKD come from the germline V gene. V was pared by 4 bases and J by 9 bases, with 10 bases between. The CDR3 is made up of 12 amino acids. Here the CDR3 reads CAISGRDTPQHF. The CDR3 nucleotides read TGTGCCATCAGTGGCAGGGATACGCCCCAGCATTTT.

The chain uses TRBV7-8 and TRBJ2-1; 10 bases match TRBD2. Germline-derived CDR1 and CDR2 are SGHVS and FQNEAQ. The CDR3 totals 15 residues. The V gene end was trimmed by 5 bases and the J gene end by 6 bases; junction bases not matched to a gene: 7. CDR3 DNA sequence: TGTGCCAGCAGCCGAGCGGGGGGGCTTGTCAATGAGCAGTTCTTC. Its protein product is CASSRAGGLVNEQFF.

The chain carries TRBV6-4 and TRBJ2-2; D ambiguous. Germline V lookup: CDR1 MRHNA, CDR2 SNTAGT. The V end was cut by 7 bases, the J end by 5 bases, with 11 bases between. This CDR3 has 13 amino acids. CDR3 protein: CASKVGETGELFF. For the CDR3, the DNA is TGTGCCAGCAAGGTCGGAGAGACCGGGGAGCTGTTTTTT.

The sample holds a few counts of this clone. The chain joins TRBV5-1 to TRBJ1-4; D might be TRBD1 (6 bases). The CDR3 runs to 14 residues. The germline CDR1 and CDR2 sequences are SGHRS and YFSETQ. The V gene lost 3 bases and the J gene lost 5 bases, with 11 bases spanning the gap. The chain's CDR3 is CASSSTGENEKLFF. Here the CDR3 DNA reads TGCGCCAGCAGCTCGACAGGCGAAAATGAAAAACTGTTTTTT.

V usage is TRBV2 and J usage is TRBJ2-5; D gene unclear. Per germline, CDR1 SNHLY and CDR2 FYNNEI. Trimming removed 5 bases at V and 2 bases at J, with 9 bases between. This CDR3 spans 13 amino acids. CDR3 sequence (DNA): TGTGCCAGCAGTTACAGCATGCAAGAGACCCAGTACTTC. The encoded protein is CASSYSMQETQYF.

J is TRBJ1-1 and V is TRBV5-1, with 7 bases aligning to TRBD1. Germline V gene data show CDR1 as SGHRS and CDR2 as YFSETQ. This CDR3 contains 15 residues. The V and J ends lost 0 bases and 3 bases, in that order; junction bases with no gene match: 5. This CDR3 is CASSLGQGGYTEAFF. In DNA, the CDR3 is TGCGCCAGCAGCTTGGGGCAGGGGGGATACACTGAAGCTTTCTTT.

The chain carries TRBV18 and TRBJ1-4; TRBD1 agrees at 12 bases. The CDR3 sequence is 16 residues long. CDR1 is KGHSH, CDR2 LQKENI, per germline. Losses at the gene ends were 4 bases for V and 9 bases for J; bases not matched to a gene: 9. CDR3 DNA sequence: TGTGCCAGCTCACGCCCATCGGGACAGGGGGCGAAAAAACTGTTTTTT. Translating gives CASSRPSGQGAKKLFF.

The chain carries TRBV3-1 (or the pseudogene TRBV3-2) and TRBJ1-2; 9 bases map to TRBD1. Losses at the gene ends were 1 base for V and 3 bases for J; bases not matched to a gene: 3. Per the germline V gene, CDR1 is LGHDT and CDR2 is YNNKEL (reference sequence). The CDR3 loop spans 15 amino acids. The CDR3 DNA reads as TGTGCCAGCAGCCAAGGGACAGGGGCTTACTATGGCTACACCTTC. Translating it yields CASSQGTGAYYGYTF.

V and J are TRBV6-5 and TRBJ1-2; tentatively, D is TRBD1 (5 bases). Per the germline V gene, CDR1 is MNHEY and CDR2 is SVGAGI. This CDR3 has 13 residues. Trimming removed 6 bases at V and 7 bases at J, with 15 bases between. The CDR3 DNA reads TGTGCCAGCAGCTACATGGGGGGAGGTGGCTACACCTTC. It encodes CASSYMGGGGYTF.

This clone turned up a few times. V gene TRBV14 combines with J gene TRBJ2-3, with D hard to call. In germline, CDR1 is SGHDN, CDR2 FVKESK. CDR3 length equals 17 residues. V was shortened by 2 bases and J by 2 bases, with 17 bases between the two germline ends. The CDR3 sequence is CASSQIPALGATDTQYF. The CDR3 DNA follows: TGTGCCAGCAGCCAAATCCCCGCCCTCGGAGCCACAGATACGCAGTATTTT.

This clone was detected only once. This chain connects TRBV19 to TRBJ2-5, with D possibly being TRBD1 (6 bases). V was cut by 7 bases and J by 2 bases, with 14 bases left in between. This CDR3 comprises 14 residues. Germline V gene lookup returns CDR1 LNHDA and CDR2 SQIVND (reference sequence). CDR3 region: CASNLGHLQETQYF. CDR3 DNA: TGTGCCAGTAATTTGGGACACTTGCAAGAGACCCAGTACTTC.

V gene TRBV12-3 or TRBV12-4 combines with J gene TRBJ2-3; no definite D call. The V end was cut by 6 bases, the J end by 4 bases, with 8 bases between. The CDR3 runs 12 residues. The DNA for the CDR3 is TGTGCCAGCAGCAAACTCGCAGATACGCAGTATTTT. It is translated as CASSKLADTQYF.

This clone was seen just once. The genes are TRBV30 and TRBJ1-5; tentative D call: TRBD1 (6 bases). Germline CDR1 and CDR2: GTSNPN and SVGIG (reference sequence). This CDR3 comprises 13 residues. Trimming took 3 bases from V and 6 from J, leaving 12 bases between them. In nucleotides, the CDR3 is TGTGCCTGGAGCAGGGGCCAGGGTCAGCCCCAGCATTTT. It translates to CAWSRGQGQPQHF.

This clone was counted once. The rearrangement links TRBV2 to TRBJ2-3; 10 positions match TRBD1. The CDR3 totals 14 residues. J lost 4 bases, V lost 6 bases, and 4 bases had no gene match. CDR1 is SNHLY and CDR2 is FYNNEI in the germline V gene. The CDR3 DNA follows: TGTGCCAGCAGGCCCGGGACAGGGGCAGATACGCAGTATTTT. This translates into CASRPGTGADTQYF. Supplemented by reference TRBV2 and TRBJ2-3, the full variable domain reads EPEVTQTPSHQVTQMGQEVILRCVPISNHLYFYWYRQILGQKVEFLVSFYNNEISEKSEIFDDQFSVERPDGSNFTLKIRSTKLEDSAMYFCASRPGTGADTQYFGPGTRLTVL.

This sequence joins TRBV18 and TRBJ1-2, with TRBD1 matching 9 bases. The trim removed 2 bases at V and 8 bases at J, leaving 6 bases unmatched. Germline assignment: CDR1 KGHSH and CDR2 LQKENI. The CDR3 length is 14 residues. The CDR3 DNA is TGTGCCAGCTCACCAAGCCGACAGGGGGACGGCTACACCTTC. It yields the protein CASSPSRQGDGYTF.

The CDR3 DNA is TGTGCCAGCATCTCGCGGACAACGGAATATGGCTACACCTTC. This codes for CASISRTTEYGYTF. This sequence joins TRBV2 and TRBJ1-2; possible D gene TRBD1, 5 bases. This CDR3 is built from 14 residues. V was shortened by 7 bases and J by 5 bases, with 17 bases between the two germline ends. Germline V gene lookup returns CDR1 SNHLY and CDR2 FYNNEI.

This clone was observed a few times. The chain is built from TRBV1 and TRBJ1-1; the table's D call, TRBD1, has no DNA check behind it. TRBV1 is labeled a pseudogene. The CDR3 is 14 amino acids. The DNA of the CDR3 is TGCACCAGCAGTCGGCCCCTCCTCAGGCCCGAAGCTTTCTTT. Translated, it gives CTSSRPLLRPEAFF.

This rearrangement joins TRBV6-5 to TRBJ2-7; TRBD1 matches 8 bases. Germline V gene data show CDR1 as MNHEY and CDR2 as SVGAGI. V was pared by 5 bases and J by 5 bases, with 11 bases of the junction left unmatched. The CDR3 totals 15 residues. CDR3 DNA sequence: TGTGCCAGCAGTCCTAGACAGGGGATGGTGCACGAGCAGTACTTC. Protein: CASSPRQGMVHEQYF.

The chain joins TRBV6-6 to TRBJ2-2; D is unresolved. The CDR3 is 16 residues long. Germline loops: CDR1 MNHNY, CDR2 SVGAGI (reference sequence). Trimming left V 0 bases short and J 3 bases short, with 11 bases between. Here the CDR3 reads CASSYSAGADTGELFF. In DNA, the CDR3 is TGTGCCAGCAGTTACTCGGCTGGTGCGGACACCGGGGAGCTGTTTTTT.

The chain combines TRBV13 with TRBJ1-5; D perhaps matches TRBD1 (5 bases). Germline V lookup: CDR1 PRHDT, CDR2 FYEKMQ (reference sequence). The CDR3 length is 14 residues. The V and J ends lost 5 bases and 4 bases respectively, with 12 bases between them. CDR3 DNA: TGTGCCAGCAGCCAGTCCAGGGTAAATCAGCCCCAGCATTTT. Translated: CASSQSRVNQPQHF.

This rearrangement joins TRBV2 to TRBJ2-1; TRBD1 aligns across 7 bases. This CDR3 has 14 residues. Unmatched junction bases numbered 8, after V lost 10 bases and J lost 2 bases. The germline V gene has CDR1 SNHLY and CDR2 FYNNEI. CDR3 bases: TGTGCCACCTCCCCCGACAGGGCCTACAATGAGCAGTTCTTC. It translates to CATSPDRAYNEQFF.